This T cell receptor (beta chain) was identified in a study of cytomegalovirus exposure and HLA in healthy donors. Findings and caveats of the study: The study flagged some 170 TCR beta chains as cytomegalovirus-associated. Under in vitro conditions, three CMV-associated chains were confirmed as specific for CMV antigens.

V lost 5 bases and J 2 bases, leaving 10 bases between the germline ends. This CDR3 comprises 13 residues. CDR1 SEHNR and CDR2 FQNEAQ come from the germline V gene (reference sequence). Concerning this clone: Its target is not known.

Repertoires were generated with immunoSEQ multiplex PCR, while TCRdb's copy carries only in-frame clones and drops some. The sample holds roughly 120,000 clones; 85% to 90% are singletons and the top ten take around 2.1%. The donors were in the roughly 110-subject validation cohort, distinct from the roughly 700-subject first cohort. The chain recombines TRBV7-9 with TRBJ2-7, with D uncertain. Sequenced input: PBMCs. The receptor was derived from a young woman in good health and CMV-seronegative. The CDR3 protein is CASSNERAYEQYF. The CDR3 region has the DNA TGTGCCAGCAGCAACGAACGGGCCTACGAGCAGTACTTC.